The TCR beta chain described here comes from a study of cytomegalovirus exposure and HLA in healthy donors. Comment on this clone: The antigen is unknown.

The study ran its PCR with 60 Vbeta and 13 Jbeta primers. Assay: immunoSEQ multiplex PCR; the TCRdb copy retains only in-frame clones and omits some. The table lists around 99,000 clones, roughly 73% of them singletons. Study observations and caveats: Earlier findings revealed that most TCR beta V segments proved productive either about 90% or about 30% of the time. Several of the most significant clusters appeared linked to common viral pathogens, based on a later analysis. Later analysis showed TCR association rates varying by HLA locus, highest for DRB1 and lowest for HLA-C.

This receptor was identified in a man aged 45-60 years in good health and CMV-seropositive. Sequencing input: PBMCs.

CDR3 nucleotide sequence: TGTGCCAGCAGCTTTACAGGTAGCTCTGGAAACACCATATATTTT. Encoded protein: CASSFTGSSGNTIYF. This chain connects TRBV7-2 to TRBJ1-3; possible D gene TRBD1, 5 bases. The V and J ends lost 3 bases and 0 bases respectively, with 9 bases between them. This CDR3 is built from 15 residues. Germline CDR1 and CDR2: SGHTA and FQGNSA.